This T cell receptor (delta chain) appears in the sequencing data of a study of Vδ1+ human thymocytes (dated by TCRdb to between 2017 and 2018). General notes on the study: mRNA-level TRG and TRD CDR3 repertoires of highly purified Vdelta1+ thymocytes from young children were characterised as a data resource. Validation of the multiplex-based CDR3 amplicon strategy against 5'RACE-based CDR3 amplicon generation methods had been performed previously.

RNA extraction was performed with the RNeasy mini kit, and reverse transcription was done with Superscript III. CDR3 amplicons were generated by multiplex PCR with pooled V-gene forward primers and a constant-region reverse primer carrying Illumina adaptor overhangs. Amplicons were gel-purified, then indexed with Nextera index primers over approximately 8 extra PCR cycles and purified with AMPure XP beads. Sequencing of the libraries was done on an Illumina MiSeq using paired-end 250 bp reads, dual indexing and a 20% PhiX spike-in. Per the authors' processing: FastQC was used to quality check the reads, while ea-utils fastq-join merged the TRG read pairs. IMGT/HighV-QUEST was used to annotate the sequences, only productive sequences with an unambiguous V-gene assignment were kept, and clonotypes were defined as sequences sharing an identical CDR3 sequence. VDJtools 1.1.1, tcR 2.2.3, Treemap and vegan Shannon diversity in R 3.4.4 were used for downstream analysis. TCRdb called clones anew from the public reads via CATT; matching DNA rows were later pooled. These V and J calls rely on TCRdb rather than the paper's analysis. This sample lists some 23,000 delta-chain clones; around 28% were detected once. The top ten constitute about 1.4% of the sample.

There are a few counts of this clone. Its antigen is still unknown. One junction end does not reproduce the germline sequence, and a read error may be involved. What the authors observed across the whole study: The thymic TRG and TRD repertoires appeared highly polyclonal, with Gaussian CDR3 length distributions, in contrast to the oligoclonal repertoires of peripheral blood. Although sort purity was high, about 22% of thymic TRD sequences were Vdelta2 (with a few Vdelta3), in contrast to the peripheral blood Vdelta1+ controls. Many TRG clonotypes were shared between donors (up to roughly 7x10^3), whereas TRD repertoires were essentially private (max about 120 shared). The authors advised highly purified populations and single-cell validation, since unexpected Vdelta2 sequences could cause misinterpretation of bulk repertoire data. No clustering by age or sex was observed, so analyses did not stratify donors by these variables.

The germline V gene gives CDR1 as TSWWSYY and CDR2 as QGS. The CDR3 holds 19 amino acids from the cysteine to the phenylalanine. Only the CDR3 portion is preserved as DNA: 57 bases, with reading frame beginning at the first base. Thymic samples were depleted of alphabeta T cells, then CD3+ TCRVdelta1+ TCRVdelta2- thymocytes were FACS-sorted. A purity of roughly 97% to 99.6% was achieved for sorted Vdelta1+ thymocytes. Thymic specimens came from seven to nine paediatric patients undergoing corrective cardiac surgery, aged from about 5 days to 17 months. The thymic tissue was dispersed, and mononuclear cells were isolated using a Histopaque-1077 density gradient. The staining antibodies were anti-TCRVdelta1 clone TS8.2, anti-TCRVdelta2 clone B6, anti-CD3 clone HIT3a and anti-TCRalphabeta clone IP26.

The sample taken for sequencing was Vdelta1+ gamma-delta thymocytes from the thymus. Read against the paper, the sample's cell subset or site label means: FACS-sorted CD3+ TCRalphabeta- TCRVdelta1+ TCRVdelta2- thymocytes. Recombination joined TRDV1 with TRDJ1, with 7 bases matching TRDD3. The TCR was taken from a boy younger than two who had congenital heart surgery. The CDR3 in this case is CAPGENGAGGILGSDKLIF. The DNA sequence reads TGTGCTCCTGGGGAAAATGGCGCTGGGGGCATACTTGGCAGCGATAAACTCATCTTT.